The entry below gives a single T cell receptor beta chain sequence along with its context. In the authors' workflow: It was from reference gene primer amplification that nucleated cell counts were estimated. Profiling relied on immunoSEQ multiplex PCR, and the TCRdb table lists in-frame clones only, not all of them. V and J calls and clone size follow that table, whereas D and trimming were derived from the DNA. The sample lists about 92,000 clones; roughly 89% were seen once. Patients at the Seattle site were enrolled during active infection and followed longitudinally. Germline loops: CDR1 KGHDR, CDR2 SFDVKD. V lost 0 bases to trimming and J lost 5 bases, with 12 bases between them. The CDR3 length is 15 residues. This entry is derived from a study of blood T cell repertoires in COVID-19. Overall study: Italy, Spain and the United States were the sources of the convalescent and acute COVID-19 samples. PBMCs, B-cell-depleted T cells, or T cells provided the cDNA or gDNA that made up the material.

The sample comprised peripheral blood. The receptor was derived from a woman aged 60 to 75 with COVID-19, enrolled during active disease. The chain has TRBV24-1 and TRBJ2-5; D might be TRBD1 (5 bases). The CDR3 DNA reads TGTGCCACCAGTGATTTGGGAACAGGCCGGGAGACCCAGTACTTC. Its translation is CATSDLGTGRETQYF.